This T cell receptor (beta chain) was recovered during a study of blood T cells in healthy people across ages. Broader study findings: As age increased, TCR beta diversity per million T cells fell in a roughly linear fashion.

Primers used in a second PCR of about 7 to 11 cycles were a sample-barcoded 5' primer and a J-beta primer mix. TCRdb reprocessed the 5' RACE reads with MiXCR, giving one entry per CDR3 protein. Here the sample spans roughly 500,000 distinct CDR3 sequences, about 25% being singletons. Notes on this clonotype: Its antigen remains unidentified.

The sample comprised blood. The TCR was taken from a woman in her 70s in good health.

The CDR3 region has the DNA TGTGCCAGCAGCCAAGATGGGGGACTAGGACGCGGGGAGCTGTTTTTT. Protein product: CASSQDGGLGRGELFF. V gene TRBV4-2 combines with J gene TRBJ2-2; TRBD2 matches 8 bases. The CDR3 is made up of 16 amino acids. V shed 0 bases, J shed 7 bases, and the junction held 7 bases outside the gene matches. CDR1 is LGHNA and CDR2 is YNFKEQ in the germline V gene.